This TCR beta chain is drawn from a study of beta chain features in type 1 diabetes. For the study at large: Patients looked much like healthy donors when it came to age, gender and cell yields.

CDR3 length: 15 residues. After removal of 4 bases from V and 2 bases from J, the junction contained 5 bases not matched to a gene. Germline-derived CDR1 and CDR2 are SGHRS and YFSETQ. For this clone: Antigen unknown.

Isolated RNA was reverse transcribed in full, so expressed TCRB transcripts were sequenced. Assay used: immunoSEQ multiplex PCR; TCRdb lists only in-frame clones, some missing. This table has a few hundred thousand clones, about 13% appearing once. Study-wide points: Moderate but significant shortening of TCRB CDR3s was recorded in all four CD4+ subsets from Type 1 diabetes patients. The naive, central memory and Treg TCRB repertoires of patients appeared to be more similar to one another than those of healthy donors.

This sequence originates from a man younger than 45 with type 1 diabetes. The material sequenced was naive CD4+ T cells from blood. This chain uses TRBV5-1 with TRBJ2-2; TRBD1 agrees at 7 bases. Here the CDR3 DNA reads TGCGCCAGCAGCGTTAGGGGGCCTAACACCGGGGAGCTGTTTTTT. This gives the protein CASSVRGPNTGELFF.